The entry that follows covers one T cell receptor (beta chain) sequence. Its antigen is undetermined. The authors made TCR cDNA by 5'RACE template switching, adding a universal primer site and UMIs. TCRdb reprocessed the 5' RACE reads via MiXCR and lists one record per CDR3 protein. Among hundreds of thousands of distinct CDR3 sequences listed, roughly 3.9% were seen once. These data are taken from a study of T cells after yellow fever vaccination. Study-wide findings and caveats: The secondary response peaked faster, at day 5 versus 15, but was weaker. Post-booster repertoires contained most primary-vaccination clones again (about 95% CD4, 85% to 90% CD8). A limited proportion of clonotypes was detected within both the CD4 and CD8 compartments.

V lost 6 bases and J 5 bases, leaving 28 bases between the germline ends. The CDR3 is 18 amino acids. Germline-derived CDR1 and CDR2 are MGHDK and SYGVNS. This rearrangement joins TRBV25-1 to TRBJ2-5, with D perhaps TRBD2 (7 bases). The TCR sequence derives from a man in his late teens or twenties who received the YFV17D yellow fever vaccine. The sample was PBMCs, taken 5 days after the yellow fever booster vaccination. This CDR3 reads CASSLTTPQVGGRETQYF. DNA of the CDR3: TGTGCCAGCAGCCTCACCACCCCCCAAGTGGGGGGGCGTGAGACCCAGTACTTC.